The T cell receptor beta chain described here comes from a study of T cell repertoires in cytomegalovirus infection. Turning to the study itself: Based on public TCR beta signatures, there were indications of CMV infection and of a matching HLA type. Regarding the study as a whole: There were HLA-C-restricted CMV-specific TCR beta clonotypes dominating the ex vivo response. There were carriers of CMV plus the relevant HLA, and cumulative public TCR beta family frequency identified them.

This CDR3 is 17 amino acids long. The ends lost 2 bases at V and 2 bases at J; junction bases unmatched: 7. The V gene's germline CDR1 is MDHEN and CDR2 SYDVKM. Each CDR3 protein is one row after TCRdb ran MiXCR on the reads. This sample yields over 250,000 distinct CDR3 sequences, of which roughly a fifth are seen a single time; approximately 19% belongs to the top ten. Concerning this clonotype itself: Its antigen is not known.

The sequencing here drew on cultured PBMCs, taken from culture after CMV antigen stimulation. The TCR comes from a human donor in good health (CMV status not recorded). Some clones in this sample may be carry-over from other donors' samples. The chain joins TRBV28 to TRBJ2-5; 11 nucleotides match TRBD1. CDR3 DNA: TGTGCCAGCAGTTTAGGACAGGGGGCCGTAGGGCAAGAGACCCAGTACTTC. Protein sequence: CASSLGQGAVGQETQYF.